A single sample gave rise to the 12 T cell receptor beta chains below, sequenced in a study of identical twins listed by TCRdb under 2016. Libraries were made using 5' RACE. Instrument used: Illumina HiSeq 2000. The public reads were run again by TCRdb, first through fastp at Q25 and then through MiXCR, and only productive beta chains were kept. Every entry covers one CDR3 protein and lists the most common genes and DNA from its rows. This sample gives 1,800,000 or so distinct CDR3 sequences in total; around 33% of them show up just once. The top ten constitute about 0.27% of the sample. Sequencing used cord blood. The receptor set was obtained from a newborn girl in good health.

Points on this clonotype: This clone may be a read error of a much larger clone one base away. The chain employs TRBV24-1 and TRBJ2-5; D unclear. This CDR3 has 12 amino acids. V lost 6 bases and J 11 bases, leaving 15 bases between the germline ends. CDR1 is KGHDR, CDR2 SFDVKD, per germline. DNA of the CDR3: TGTGCCACCAGTTCCAGCTGGAATGAGCAGTACTTC. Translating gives CATSSSWNEQYF.

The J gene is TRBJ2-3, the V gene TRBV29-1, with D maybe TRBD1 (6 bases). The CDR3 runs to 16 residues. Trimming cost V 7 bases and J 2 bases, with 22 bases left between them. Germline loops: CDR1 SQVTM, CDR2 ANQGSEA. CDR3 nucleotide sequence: TGCAGCGGGATTAGGGCAGGGGCGTATATCACAGATACGCAGTATTTT. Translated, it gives CSGIRAGAYITDTQYF.

The CDR3 spells CAISESNRGFNYGYTF. DNA for the CDR3: TGTGCCATCAGTGAGTCGAATAGGGGATTTAACTATGGCTACACCTTC. The rearrangement uses TRBV10-3 and TRBJ1-2, with D possibly TRBD1 on 5 matching bases. This CDR3 has 16 residues. Looked up from germline, CDR1 is ENHRY and CDR2 is SYGVKD. Trimming pared 0 bases from V and 1 base from J, leaving 12 bases between.

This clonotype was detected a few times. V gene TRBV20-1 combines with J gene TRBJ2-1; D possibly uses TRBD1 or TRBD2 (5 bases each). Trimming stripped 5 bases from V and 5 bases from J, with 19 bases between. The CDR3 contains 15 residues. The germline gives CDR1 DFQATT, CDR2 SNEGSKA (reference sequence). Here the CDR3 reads CSASPREFWDNEQFF. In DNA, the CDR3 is TGCAGTGCTTCCCCCAGGGAGTTCTGGGACAATGAGCAGTTCTTC.

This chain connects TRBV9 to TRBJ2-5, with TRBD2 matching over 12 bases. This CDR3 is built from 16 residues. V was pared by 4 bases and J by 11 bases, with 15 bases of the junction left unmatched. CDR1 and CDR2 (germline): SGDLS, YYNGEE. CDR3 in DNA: TGTGCCAGCAGCTCGACTAGCGGGGGAGCTGACAATGAGCAGTACTTC. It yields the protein CASSSTSGGADNEQYF. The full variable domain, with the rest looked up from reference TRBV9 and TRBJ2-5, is DSGVTQTPKHLITATGQRVTLRCSPRSGDLSVYWYQQSLDQGLQFLIQYYNGEERAKGNILERFSAQQFPDLHSELNLSSLELGDSALYFCASSSTSGGADNEQYFGPGTRLLVL.

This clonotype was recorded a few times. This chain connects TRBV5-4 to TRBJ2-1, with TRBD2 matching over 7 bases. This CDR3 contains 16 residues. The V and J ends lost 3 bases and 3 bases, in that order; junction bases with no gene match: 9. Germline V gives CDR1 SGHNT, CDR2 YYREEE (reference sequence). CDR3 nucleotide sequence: TGTGCCAGCAGCTCCGGGGCTAGCGGCTTCTACAATGAGCAGTTCTTC. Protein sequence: CASSSGASGFYNEQFF.

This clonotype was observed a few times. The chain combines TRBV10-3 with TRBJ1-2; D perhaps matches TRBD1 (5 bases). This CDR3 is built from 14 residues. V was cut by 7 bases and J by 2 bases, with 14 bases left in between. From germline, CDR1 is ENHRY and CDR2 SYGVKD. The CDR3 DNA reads TGTGCCATCACTCCCCAGGGAGTCAACTATGGCTACACCTTC. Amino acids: CAITPQGVNYGYTF.

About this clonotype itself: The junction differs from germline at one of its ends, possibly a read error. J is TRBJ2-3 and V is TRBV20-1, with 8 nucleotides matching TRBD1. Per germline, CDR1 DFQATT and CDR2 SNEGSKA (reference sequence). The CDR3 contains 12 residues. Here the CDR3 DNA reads TGCAGTGCTAGGACAGGGGCAGATACGCAGTCTTTT. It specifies CSARTGADTQSF.

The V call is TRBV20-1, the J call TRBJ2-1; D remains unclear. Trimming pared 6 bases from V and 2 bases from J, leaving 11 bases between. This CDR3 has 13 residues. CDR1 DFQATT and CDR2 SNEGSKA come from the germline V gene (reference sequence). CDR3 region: CSAAPPTYNEQFF. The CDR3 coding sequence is TGCAGTGCCGCACCACCTACCTACAATGAGCAGTTCTTC.

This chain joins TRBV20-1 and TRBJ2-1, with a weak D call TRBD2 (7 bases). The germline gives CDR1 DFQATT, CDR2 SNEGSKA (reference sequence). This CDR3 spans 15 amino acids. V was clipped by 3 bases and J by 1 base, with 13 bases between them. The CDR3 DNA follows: TGCAGTGCTAGTAAGGGGGGGGCGTCCTACAATGAGCAGTTCTTC. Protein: CSASKGGASYNEQFF.

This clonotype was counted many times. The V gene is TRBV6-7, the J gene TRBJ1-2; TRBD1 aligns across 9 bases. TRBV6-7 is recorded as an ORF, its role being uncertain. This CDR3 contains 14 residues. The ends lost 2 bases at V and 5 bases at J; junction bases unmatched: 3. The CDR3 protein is CASSYPDRGYGYTF. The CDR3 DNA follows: TGTGCCAGCAGTTACCCAGACAGGGGGTATGGCTACACCTTC.

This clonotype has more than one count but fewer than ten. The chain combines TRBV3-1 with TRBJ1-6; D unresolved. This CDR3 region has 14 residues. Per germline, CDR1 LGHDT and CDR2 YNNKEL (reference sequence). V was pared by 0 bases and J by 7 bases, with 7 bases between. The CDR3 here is CASSQDGGNSPLHF. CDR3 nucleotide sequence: TGTGCCAGCAGCCAAGATGGCGGGAATTCACCCCTCCACTTT. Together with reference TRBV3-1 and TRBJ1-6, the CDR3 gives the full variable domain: DTAVSQTPKYLVTQMGNDKSIKCEQNLGHDTMYWYKQDSKKFLKIMFSYNNKELIINETVPNRFSPKSPDKAHLNLHINSLELGDSAVYFCASSQDGGNSPLHFGNGTRLTVT.